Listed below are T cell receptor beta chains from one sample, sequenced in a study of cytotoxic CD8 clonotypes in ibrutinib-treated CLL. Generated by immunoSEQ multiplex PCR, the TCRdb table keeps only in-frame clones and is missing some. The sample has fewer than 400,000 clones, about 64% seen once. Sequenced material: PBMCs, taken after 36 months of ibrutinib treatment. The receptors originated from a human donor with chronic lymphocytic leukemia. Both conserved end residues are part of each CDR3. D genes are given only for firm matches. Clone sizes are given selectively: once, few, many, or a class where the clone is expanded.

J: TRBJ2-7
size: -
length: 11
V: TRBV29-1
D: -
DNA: TGCAGCGGTGGGACAATCTACGAGCAGTACTTC
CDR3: CSGGTIYEQYF

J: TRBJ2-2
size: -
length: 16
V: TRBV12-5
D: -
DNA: TGTGCTAGTGGTTTGATTCCGGGACAGAACACCGGGGAGCTGTTTTTT
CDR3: CASGLIPGQNTGELFF

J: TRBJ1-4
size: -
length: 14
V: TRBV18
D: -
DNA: TGTGCCAGCTCCGACAGGCAGACTAATGAAAAACTGTTTTTT
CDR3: CASSDRQTNEKLFF

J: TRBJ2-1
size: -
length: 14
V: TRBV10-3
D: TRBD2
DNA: TGTGCCGCCATCGGAATAGCGGGAGTAGGTGAGCAGTTCTTC
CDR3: CAAIGIAGVGEQFF

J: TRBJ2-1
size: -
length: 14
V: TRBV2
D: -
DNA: TGTGCCAGCAGCCCGGGTTTCACCTACAATGAGCAGTTCTTC
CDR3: CASSPGFTYNEQFF

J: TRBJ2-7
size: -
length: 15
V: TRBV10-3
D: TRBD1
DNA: TGTGCCACACAGGTTGGGGACAGGTTGACCTACGAGCAGTACTTC
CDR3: CATQVGDRLTYEQYF

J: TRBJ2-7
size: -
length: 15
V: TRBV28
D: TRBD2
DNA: TGTGCCAGCAGTTTTACTAGCGGACTCTCCTACGAGCAGTACTTC
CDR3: CASSFTSGLSYEQYF

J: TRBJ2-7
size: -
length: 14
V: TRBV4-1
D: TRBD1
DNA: TGCGCCAGCAGCAGCCCGGGACAGGGCAGCGAGCAGTACTTC
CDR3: CASSSPGQGSEQYF

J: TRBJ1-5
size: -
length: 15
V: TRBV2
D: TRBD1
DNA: TGTGCCAGCAGGGAATGGGACAGGGAAAGTCAGCCCCAGCATTTT
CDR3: CASREWDRESQPQHF

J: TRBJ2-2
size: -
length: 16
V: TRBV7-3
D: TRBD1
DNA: TGTGCCAGCAGCTTCGGACAGGGGTTTGGCACCGGGGAGCTGTTTTTT
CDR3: CASSFGQGFGTGELFF

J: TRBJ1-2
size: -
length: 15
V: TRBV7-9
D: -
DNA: TGTGCCAGCAGCCCCCGACCCATTATCTCCTATGGCTACACCTTC
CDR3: CASSPRPIISYGYTF

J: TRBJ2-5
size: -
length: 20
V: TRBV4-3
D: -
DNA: TGCGCCAGCAGCCAAGAGCGGGTCCGGCCGTCGGTCGCCGTCCAAGAGACCCAGTACTTC
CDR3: CASSQERVRPSVAVQETQYF

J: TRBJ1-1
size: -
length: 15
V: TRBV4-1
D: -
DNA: TGCGCCAGCAGCCAAGAAGCTAGGTCCACGACTGAAGCTTTCTTT
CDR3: CASSQEARSTTEAFF

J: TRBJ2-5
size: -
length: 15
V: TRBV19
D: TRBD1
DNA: TGTGCCAGTAGTATCTCGCACAGGGGCAGGGAGACCCAGTACTTC
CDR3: CASSISHRGRETQYF

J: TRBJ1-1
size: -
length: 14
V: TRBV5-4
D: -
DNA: TGTGCCAGCAGCTTGCCGGGGGCGAACACTGAAGCTTTCTTT
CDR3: CASSLPGANTEAFF

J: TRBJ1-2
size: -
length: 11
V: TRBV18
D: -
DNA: TGTGCCAGCTCACCAGGGGATGGCTACACCTTC
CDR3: CASSPGDGYTF

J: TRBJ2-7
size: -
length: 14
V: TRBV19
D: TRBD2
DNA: TGTGCCAGTAGCAGACTAGCGAGTTCCTACGAGCAGTACTTC
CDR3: CASSRLASSYEQYF

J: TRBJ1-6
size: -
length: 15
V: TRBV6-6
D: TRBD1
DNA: TGTGCCAGCAGACCAGGGGGCAACACGGATTCACCCCTCCACTTT
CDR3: CASRPGGNTDSPLHF

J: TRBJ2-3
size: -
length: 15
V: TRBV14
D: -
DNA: TGTGCCAGCAGCCAACACGGGACTAGCACAGATACGCAGTATTTT
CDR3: CASSQHGTSTDTQYF

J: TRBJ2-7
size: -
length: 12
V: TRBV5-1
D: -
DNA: TGCGCCAGCAGCTTGGGAAACTACGAGCAGTACTTC
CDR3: CASSLGNYEQYF

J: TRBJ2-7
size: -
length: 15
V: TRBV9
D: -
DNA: TGTGCCAGCAGCGCAACCCCCGGGACGGCCTACGAGCAGTACTTC
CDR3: CASSATPGTAYEQYF

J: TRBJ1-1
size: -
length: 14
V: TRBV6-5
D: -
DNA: TGTGCCAGCAGCAGACCCACTATGGGGGCTGAAGCTTTCTTT
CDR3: CASSRPTMGAEAFF

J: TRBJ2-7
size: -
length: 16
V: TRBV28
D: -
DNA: TGTGCCAGCAGTTTATACCGGGTCATAAGCACCTACGAGCAGTACTTC
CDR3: CASSLYRVISTYEQYF

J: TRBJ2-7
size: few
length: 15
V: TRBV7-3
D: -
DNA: TGTGCCAGCAGCTTGGGGTTGTGGCGTGGGGCCGAGCAGTACTTC
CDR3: CASSLGLWRGAEQYF

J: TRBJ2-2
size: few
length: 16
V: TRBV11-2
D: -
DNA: TGTGCCAGCAGCTTGTACAGGGCGTATTACACCGGGGAGCTGTTTTTT
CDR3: CASSLYRAYYTGELFF

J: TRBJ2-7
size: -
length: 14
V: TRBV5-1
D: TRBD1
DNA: TGCGCCAGCAGCTTGACAGGGGTTGCCTACGAGCAGTACTTC
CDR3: CASSLTGVAYEQYF

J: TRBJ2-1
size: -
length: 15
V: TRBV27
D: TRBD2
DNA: TGTGCCAGCAGTTCCAAGCGGGAAACATACAATGAGCAGTTCTTC
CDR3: CASSSKRETYNEQFF

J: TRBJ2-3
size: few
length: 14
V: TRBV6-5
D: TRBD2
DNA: TGTGCCAGCAGGCGGGAGAGGCGCACAGATACGCAGTATTTT
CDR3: CASRRERRTDTQYF

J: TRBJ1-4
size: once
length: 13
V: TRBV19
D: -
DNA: TGTGCCAGTAGTATATCACGTGATGAAAAACTGTTTTTT
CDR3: CASSISRDEKLFF

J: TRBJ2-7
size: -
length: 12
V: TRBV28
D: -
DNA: TGTGCCAGCAGTTTGAGTAGGTACGAGCAGTACTTC
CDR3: CASSLSRYEQYF

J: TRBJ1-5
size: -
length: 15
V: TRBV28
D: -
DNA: TGTGCCAGCAGTTTAGCCGCAGTCGGCAATCAGCCCCAGCATTTT
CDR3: CASSLAAVGNQPQHF

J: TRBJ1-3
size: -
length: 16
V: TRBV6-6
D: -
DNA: TGTGCCAGCAGGGGGTCAGGGGAGTTGGCTGGAAACACCATATATTTT
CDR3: CASRGSGELAGNTIYF

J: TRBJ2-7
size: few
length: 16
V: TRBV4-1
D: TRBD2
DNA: TGCGCCAGCAGCCAAGACCCCCCCGGGAGGGGCTACGAGCAGTACTTC
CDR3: CASSQDPPGRGYEQYF

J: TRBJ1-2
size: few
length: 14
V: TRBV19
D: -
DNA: TGTGCCAGTAGTATTCAGAGGCCGAACTATGGCTACACCTTC
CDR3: CASSIQRPNYGYTF

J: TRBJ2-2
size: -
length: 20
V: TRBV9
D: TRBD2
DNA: TGTGCCAGCAGCCCCCTCCTCCGGGCTAGCGGAATATCGAACACCGGGGAGCTGTTTTTT
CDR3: CASSPLLRASGISNTGELFF

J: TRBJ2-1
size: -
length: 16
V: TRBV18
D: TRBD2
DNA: TGTGCCAGCTCACCACCCTGGACTAGCGGGAGGGATGAGCAGTTCTTC
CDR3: CASSPPWTSGRDEQFF

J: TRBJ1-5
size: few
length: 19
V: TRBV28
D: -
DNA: TGTGCCAGCAGTCTGGCTTATGGGCCCTATGGTTCTAGCAATCAGCCCCAGCATTTT
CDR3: CASSLAYGPYGSSNQPQHF

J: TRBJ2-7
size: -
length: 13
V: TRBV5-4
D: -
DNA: TGTGCCAGCAGCTCCGCCGGTACTTACGAGCAGTACTTC
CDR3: CASSSAGTYEQYF

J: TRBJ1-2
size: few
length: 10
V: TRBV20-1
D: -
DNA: TGCAGTGCTAGTATGTCTGGCTACACCTTC
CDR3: CSASMSGYTF

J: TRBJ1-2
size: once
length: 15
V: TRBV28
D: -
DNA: TGTGCCAGCAGTTTACTATCCCGCCCCAGGGACGGCTACACCTTC
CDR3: CASSLLSRPRDGYTF